This TCR beta chain originates from a study of shared clonotypes between healthy human individuals (dated by TCRdb to about 2020). Concerning the study at large: A couple of women and a few men aged 18 to 49 years were included in the cohort. Each donor's leukapheresis produced roughly between roughly 0.85 and 9.5 billion PBMCs. Different laboratories and diverse techniques were used to prepare libraries and sequence TCR repertoires, to increase sequencing depth and limit assay-specific biases. To estimate repertoire size and how much clonotype sharing occurs between individuals, the study deeply sequenced the blood TCR repertoires of five healthy adults. For each donor, CD4 naive and CD4 memory were each run on three plates, CD8 naive on two plates, and CD8 memory on one plate. Beyond this particular receptor, the publication reports: Naive subsets generally had larger estimated clonotype richness than memory subsets did. The genetic and exposure-history diversity represented was limited by the small number of donors. Even with the large sequencing depth, rarefaction of the sorted-subset datasets indicated that sequencing was incomplete. Higher generation probabilities were observed for clonotypes shared by all four sorted-subset donors than for non-shared clonotypes. Pairwise subsampling led to the expectation that sequencing depth would affect the degree of clonotype sharing among donors. Sampling was limited to blood, and TCR repertoires in tissue likely differ from TCR repertoires in blood. Across a handful of donors, around 5% of naive CD4, roughly 3.5% of naive CD8, 2% to 2.5% of memory CD4, and approximately 0.42% of memory CD8 clonotypes were shared.

Concerning this clone: Its binding antigen is unknown. Base qualities are not recorded, but no much larger clone differs from it by a single base.

Using the deep immunoSEQ assay, multiplex PCR amplified TCR CDR3 regions from genomic DNA. Extracted genomic DNA from each cell subset was spread evenly across all wells of several immunoSEQ 96-well plates, with each plate serving as a replicate. For sorted subsets, 150 to 250 ng of genomic DNA, equivalent to roughly 33,000 T cell genomes, went into each replicate PCR. Purified libraries were quantified with a Qubit 3.0 fluorometer, sized on a Bioanalyzer 2100, and re-quantified with the KAPA Library Quantification kit. Each immunoSEQ 96-well plate was sequenced on its own single-read 150-cycle Illumina NextSeq 550 flow cell. The paper's processing steps were these. Because the immunoSEQ output held only junctional sequences and lacked quality scores, the filtering could not match the filtering applied to full-length reads. To assign V/J genes and CDR3, sequences were annotated using PyIR, a Python wrapper for IgBLAST v1.9, with IMGT germline references. Reads with weak V/J assignments (E-value above 1e-6), missing CDR3, stop codons, out-of-frame junctions, or ambiguous translated residues were removed. V3J clonotypes were defined as sequences sharing the same inferred V gene, J gene, and CDR3 amino acid sequence. The percentage overlap between two repertoires was calculated by dividing the number of shared unique clonotypes by the size of the smaller repertoire. Three approaches were used to assess repertoire richness: RTK rarefaction, the Chao1 estimator, and Recon v2.1 estimates of unobserved clonotypes. Generation probabilities for all TCRbeta clonotypes obtained by the gDNA method from several donors were computed using OLGA. Entries here come from immuneACCESS through TCRdb and include only in-frame sequences with V and J called. Some clones fail to appear in such tables; in the studies checked, an unresolved V gene covers under half of the shortfall, and the cause of the remainder is unknown. Clone size and V and J calls were adopted from that table, with D and trimming inferred from the DNA. This sample gives 2.3 million or so clones in total; 85% to 95% of them show up just once. 0.3% to 0.4% of the sample is in the top ten clones.

The donors were healthy, HIV-negative adults who had no recently reported acute infections or vaccinations. Every donor was a Caucasian adult residing in Nashville, Tennessee, USA. CD4+ T cells were enriched by magnetic negative selection, after which naive cells were positively selected on CD45RA and the negative fraction was taken as the memory subset. Blood was obtained by leukapheresis, after which PBMCs were separated by Ficoll-Histopaque density gradient centrifugation and cryopreserved in liquid nitrogen vapor phase. Analytical flow cytometry was used to check the purity and quantity of every magnetically sorted T cell population. From each sorted fraction, genomic DNA was isolated and quantified by UV absorbance on a Nanodrop 2000c. The junction shows trimming of 7 bases on V and 6 bases on J, and the gene matches do not reach 7 bases of it. The CDR3 runs 13 amino acids, cysteine and phenylalanine included. Only CDR3 DNA is held: 39 bases, read in frame from base 1. CDR1 and CDR2 are drawn from the germline V gene: SNHLY, FYNNEI.

The source of this sequence is a man between 18 and 35 years old in good health. Some clones in this sample may be carry-over from other donors' samples. Source material: naive CD4+ T cells from PBMCs. What the cell subset or site label conveys for this sample: CD45RA+ positively selected. The sequence joins TRBV2 to TRBJ2-7, with 9 bases in between that match TRBD1. CDR3 region: CASILGQGGEQYF. The bases are TGTGCCAGCATCTTGGGACAGGGCGGCGAGCAGTACTTC.